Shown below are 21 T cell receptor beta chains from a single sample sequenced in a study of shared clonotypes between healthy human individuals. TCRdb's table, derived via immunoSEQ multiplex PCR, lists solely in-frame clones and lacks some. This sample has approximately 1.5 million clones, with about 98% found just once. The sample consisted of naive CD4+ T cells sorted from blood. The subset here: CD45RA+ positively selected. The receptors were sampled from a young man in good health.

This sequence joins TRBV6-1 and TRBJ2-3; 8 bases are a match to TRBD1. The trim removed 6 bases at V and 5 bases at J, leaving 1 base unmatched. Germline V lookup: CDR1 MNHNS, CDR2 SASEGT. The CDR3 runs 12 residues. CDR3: CASRDRVDTQYF. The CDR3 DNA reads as TGTGCCAGCAGGGACAGGGTAGATACGCAGTATTTT.

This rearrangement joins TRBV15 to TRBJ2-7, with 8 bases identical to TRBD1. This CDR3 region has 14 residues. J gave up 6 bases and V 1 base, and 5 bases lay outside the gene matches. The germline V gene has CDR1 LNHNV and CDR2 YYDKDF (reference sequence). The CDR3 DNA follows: TGTGCCACCAGCAGAGCAGACAGGGGTAGCGAGCAGTACTTC. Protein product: CATSRADRGSEQYF.

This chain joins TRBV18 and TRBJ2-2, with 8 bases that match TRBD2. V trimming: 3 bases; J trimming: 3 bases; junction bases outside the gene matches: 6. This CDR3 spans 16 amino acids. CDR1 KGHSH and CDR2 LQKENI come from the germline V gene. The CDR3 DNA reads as TGTGCCAGCTCACCTCTTAGCGGGACGTACACCGGGGAGCTGTTTTTT. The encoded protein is CASSPLSGTYTGELFF.

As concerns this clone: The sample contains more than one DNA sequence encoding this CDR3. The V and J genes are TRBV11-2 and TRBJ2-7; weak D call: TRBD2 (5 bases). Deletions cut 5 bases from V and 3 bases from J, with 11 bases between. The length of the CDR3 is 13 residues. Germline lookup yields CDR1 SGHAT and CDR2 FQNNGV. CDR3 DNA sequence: TGTGCCAGCAGCCGGGGAACTAACTACGAGCAGTACTTC. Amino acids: CASSRGTNYEQYF.

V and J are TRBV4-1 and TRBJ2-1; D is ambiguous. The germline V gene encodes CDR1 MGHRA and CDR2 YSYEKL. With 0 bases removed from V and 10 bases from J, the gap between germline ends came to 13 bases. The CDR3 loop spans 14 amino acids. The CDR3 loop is CASSQDGLIGEQFF. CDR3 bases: TGCGCCAGCAGCCAAGATGGCCTCATAGGGGAGCAGTTCTTC.

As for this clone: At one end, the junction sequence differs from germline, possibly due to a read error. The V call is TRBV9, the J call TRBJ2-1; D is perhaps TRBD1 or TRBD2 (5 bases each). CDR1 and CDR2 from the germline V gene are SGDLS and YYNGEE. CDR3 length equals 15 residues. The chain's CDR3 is CASSPWGTSDNEQFF. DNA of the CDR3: TGTGCCAGCAGCCCGTGGGGGACCTCCGACAATGAGCAGTTCTTC.

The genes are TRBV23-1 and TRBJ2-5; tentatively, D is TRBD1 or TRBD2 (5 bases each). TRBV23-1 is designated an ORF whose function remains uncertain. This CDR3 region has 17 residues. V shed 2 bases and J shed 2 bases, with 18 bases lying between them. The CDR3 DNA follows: TGCGCCAGCAGTCAAACGCTCGGGGCTGCCTCTCAAGAGACCCAGTACTTC. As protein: CASSQTLGAASQETQYF.

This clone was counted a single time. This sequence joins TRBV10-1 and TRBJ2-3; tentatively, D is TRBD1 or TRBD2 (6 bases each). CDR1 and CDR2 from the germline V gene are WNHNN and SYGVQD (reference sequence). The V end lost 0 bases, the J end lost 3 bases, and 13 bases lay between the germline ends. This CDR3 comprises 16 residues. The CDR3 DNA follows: TGCGCCAGCAGTGAGTCATGGGGGGCAAGGACAGATACGCAGTATTTT. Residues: CASSESWGARTDTQYF.

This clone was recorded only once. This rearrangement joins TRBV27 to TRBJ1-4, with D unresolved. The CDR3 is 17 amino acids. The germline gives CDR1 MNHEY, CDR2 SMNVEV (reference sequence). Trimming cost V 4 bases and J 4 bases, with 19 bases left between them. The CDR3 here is CASSSREGRGYNEKLFF. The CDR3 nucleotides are TGTGCCAGCAGTTCCCGGGAGGGTAGAGGGTATAATGAAAAACTGTTTTTT. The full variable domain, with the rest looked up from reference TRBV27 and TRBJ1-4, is EAQVTQNPRYLITVTGKKLTVTCSQNMNHEYMSWYRQDPGLGLRQIYYSMNVEVTDKGDVPEGYKVSRKEKRNFPLILESPSPNQTSLYFCASSSREGRGYNEKLFFGSGTQLSVL.

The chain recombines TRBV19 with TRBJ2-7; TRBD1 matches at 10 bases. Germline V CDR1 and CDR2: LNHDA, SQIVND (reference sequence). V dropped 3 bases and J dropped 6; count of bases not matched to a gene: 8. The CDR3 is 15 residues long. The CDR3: CASSIVVTGGVEQYF. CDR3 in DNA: TGTGCCAGTAGTATTGTTGTGACAGGGGGCGTCGAGCAGTACTTC.

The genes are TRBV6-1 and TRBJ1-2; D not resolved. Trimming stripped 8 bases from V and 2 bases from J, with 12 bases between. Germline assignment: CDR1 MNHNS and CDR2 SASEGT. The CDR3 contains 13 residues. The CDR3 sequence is CASGGMGNYGYTF. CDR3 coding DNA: TGTGCCAGCGGCGGGATGGGAAACTATGGCTACACCTTC.

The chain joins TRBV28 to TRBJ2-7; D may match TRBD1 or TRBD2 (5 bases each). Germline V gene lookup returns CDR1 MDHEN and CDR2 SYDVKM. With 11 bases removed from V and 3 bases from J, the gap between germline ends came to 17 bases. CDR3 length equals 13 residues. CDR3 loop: CAVHRPSIYEQYF. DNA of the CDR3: TGTGCCGTACACAGGCCTAGCATCTACGAGCAGTACTTC.

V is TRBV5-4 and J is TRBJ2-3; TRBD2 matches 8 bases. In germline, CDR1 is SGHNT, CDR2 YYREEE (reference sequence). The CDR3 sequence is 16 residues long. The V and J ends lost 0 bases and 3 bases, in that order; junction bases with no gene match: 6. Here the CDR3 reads CASSLGGGRRTDTQYF. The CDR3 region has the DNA TGTGCCAGCAGCTTGGGCGGCGGGAGGAGGACAGATACGCAGTATTTT.

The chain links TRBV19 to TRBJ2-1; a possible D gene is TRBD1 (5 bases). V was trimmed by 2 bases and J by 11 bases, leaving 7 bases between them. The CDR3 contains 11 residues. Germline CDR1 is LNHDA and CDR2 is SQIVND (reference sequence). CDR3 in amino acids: CASSIRQQQFF. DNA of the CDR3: TGTGCCAGTAGTATACGACAGCAGCAGTTCTTC. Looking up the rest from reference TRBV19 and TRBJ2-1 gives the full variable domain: DGGITQSPKYLFRKEGQNVTLSCEQNLNHDAMYWYRQDPGQGLRLIYYSQIVNDFQKGDIAEGYSVSREKKESFPLTVTSAQKNPTAFYLCASSIRQQQFFGPGTRLTVL.

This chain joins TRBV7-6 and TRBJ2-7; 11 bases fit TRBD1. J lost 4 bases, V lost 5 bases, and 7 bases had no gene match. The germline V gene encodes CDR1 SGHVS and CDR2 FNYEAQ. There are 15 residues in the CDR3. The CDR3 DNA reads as TGTGCCAGCAGCCGCACCGGGACAGGGGGTTACGAGCAGTACTTC. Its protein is CASSRTGTGGYEQYF.

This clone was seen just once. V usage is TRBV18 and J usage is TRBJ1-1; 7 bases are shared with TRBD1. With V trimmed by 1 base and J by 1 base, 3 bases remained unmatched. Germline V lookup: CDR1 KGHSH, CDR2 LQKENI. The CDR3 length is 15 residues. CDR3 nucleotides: TGTGCCAGCTCACCACAGGGGGCTCCGAACACTGAAGCTTTCTTT. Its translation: CASSPQGAPNTEAFF. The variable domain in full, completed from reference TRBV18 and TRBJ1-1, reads NAGVMQNPRHLVRRRGQEARLRCSPMKGHSHVYWYRQLPEEGLKFMVYLQKENIIDESGMPKERFSAEFPKEGPSILRIQQVVRGDSAAYFCASSPQGAPNTEAFFGQGTRLTVV.

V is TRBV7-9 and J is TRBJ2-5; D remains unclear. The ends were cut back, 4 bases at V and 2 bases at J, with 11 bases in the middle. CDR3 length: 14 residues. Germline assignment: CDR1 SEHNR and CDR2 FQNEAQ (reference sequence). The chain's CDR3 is CASSSQQIQETQYF. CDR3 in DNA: TGTGCCAGCAGCTCTCAACAGATACAAGAGACCCAGTACTTC.

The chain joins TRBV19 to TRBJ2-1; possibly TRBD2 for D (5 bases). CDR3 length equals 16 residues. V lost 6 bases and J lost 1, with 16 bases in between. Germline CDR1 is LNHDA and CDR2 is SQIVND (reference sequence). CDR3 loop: CASRSFLAGSYNEQFF. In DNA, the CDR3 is TGTGCCAGTAGGTCCTTCTTGGCGGGTTCCTACAATGAGCAGTTCTTC.

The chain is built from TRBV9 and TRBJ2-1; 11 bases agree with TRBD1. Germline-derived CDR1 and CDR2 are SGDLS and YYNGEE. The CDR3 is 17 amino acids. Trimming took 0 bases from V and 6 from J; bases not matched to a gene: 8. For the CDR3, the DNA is TGTGCCAGCAGCGTAGACCTGGGACAGGGGGTCCGCAATGAGCAGTTCTTC. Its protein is CASSVDLGQGVRNEQFF.

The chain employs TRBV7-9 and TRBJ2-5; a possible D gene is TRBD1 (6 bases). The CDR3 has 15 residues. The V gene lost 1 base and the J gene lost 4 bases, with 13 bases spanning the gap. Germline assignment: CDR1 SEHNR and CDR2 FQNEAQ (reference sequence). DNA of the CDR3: TGTGCCAGCAGCTTAGGGCTGGGGGCGGGAGAGACCCAGTACTTC. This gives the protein CASSLGLGAGETQYF.

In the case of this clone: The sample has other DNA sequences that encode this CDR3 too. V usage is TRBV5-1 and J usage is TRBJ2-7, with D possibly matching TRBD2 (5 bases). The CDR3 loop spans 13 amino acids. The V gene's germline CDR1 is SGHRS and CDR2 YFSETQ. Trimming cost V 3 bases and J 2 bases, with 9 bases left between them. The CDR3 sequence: CASSYSGTYEQYF. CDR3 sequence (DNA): TGCGCCAGCAGCTACAGCGGCACCTACGAGCAGTACTTC.